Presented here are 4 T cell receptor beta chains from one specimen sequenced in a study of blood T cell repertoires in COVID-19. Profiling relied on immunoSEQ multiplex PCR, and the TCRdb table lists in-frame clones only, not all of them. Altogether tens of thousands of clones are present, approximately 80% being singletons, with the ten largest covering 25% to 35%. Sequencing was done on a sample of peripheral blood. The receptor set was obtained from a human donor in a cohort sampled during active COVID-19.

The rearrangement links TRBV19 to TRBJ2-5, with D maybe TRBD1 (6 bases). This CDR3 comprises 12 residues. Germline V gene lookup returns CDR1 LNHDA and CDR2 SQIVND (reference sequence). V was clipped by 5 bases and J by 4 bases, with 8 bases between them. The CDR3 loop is CASSSRGETQYF. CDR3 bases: TGTGCCAGTAGTTCCAGGGGAGAGACCCAGTACTTC.

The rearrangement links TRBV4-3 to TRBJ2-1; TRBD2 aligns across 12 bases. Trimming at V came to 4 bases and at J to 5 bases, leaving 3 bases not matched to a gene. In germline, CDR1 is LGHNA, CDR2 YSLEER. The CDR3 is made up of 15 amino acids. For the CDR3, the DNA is TGCGCCAGCAGCCCGCTAGCGGGGGGGCACAATGAGCAGTTCTTC. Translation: CASSPLAGGHNEQFF.

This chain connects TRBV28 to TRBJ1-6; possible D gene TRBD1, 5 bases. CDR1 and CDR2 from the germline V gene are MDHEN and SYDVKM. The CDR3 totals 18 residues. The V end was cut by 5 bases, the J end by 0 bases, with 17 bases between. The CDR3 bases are TGTGCCAGCAGTCAAGGTTGGGGCAGGAGCTCCTATAATTCACCCCTCCACTTT. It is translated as CASSQGWGRSSYNSPLHF.

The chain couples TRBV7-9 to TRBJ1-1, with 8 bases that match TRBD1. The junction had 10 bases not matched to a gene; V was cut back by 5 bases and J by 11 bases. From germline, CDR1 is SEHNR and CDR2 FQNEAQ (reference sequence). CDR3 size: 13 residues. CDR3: CASSPSDRVEAFF. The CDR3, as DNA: TGTGCCAGCAGCCCTTCGGACAGGGTCGAGGCTTTCTTT.